The T cell receptor (beta chain) described here comes from a study of CDR3 diversity in severe acne. Per germline, CDR1 MGHRA and CDR2 YSYEKL. With 4 bases removed from V and 5 bases from J, the gap between germline ends came to 11 bases. The CDR3 is made up of 13 amino acids. TCRdb reprocessed the PCR reads via MiXCR and lists one record per CDR3 protein. This sample has some 84,000 distinct CDR3 sequences, with about 48% found just once. This receptor was taken from a male donor in good health, serving as a control. The rearrangement uses TRBV4-1 and TRBJ2-5, with D unclear. Sample: blood. As DNA, the CDR3 is TGCGCCAGCAGCCCGATGCCCTTGGAGACCCAGTACTTC. Translated, it gives CASSPMPLETQYF.